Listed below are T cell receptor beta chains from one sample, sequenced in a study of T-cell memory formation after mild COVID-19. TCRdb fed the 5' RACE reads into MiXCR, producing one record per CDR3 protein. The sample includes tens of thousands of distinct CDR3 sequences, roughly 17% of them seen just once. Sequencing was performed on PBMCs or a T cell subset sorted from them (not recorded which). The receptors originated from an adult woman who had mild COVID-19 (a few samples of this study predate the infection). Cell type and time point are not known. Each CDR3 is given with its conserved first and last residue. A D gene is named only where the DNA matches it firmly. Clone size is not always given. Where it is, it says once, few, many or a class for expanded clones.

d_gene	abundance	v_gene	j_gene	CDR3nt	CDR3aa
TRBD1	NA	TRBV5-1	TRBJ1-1	TGCGCCAGCAGCTTGGGGTGGACAGGGAACACTGAAGCTTTCTTT	CASSLGWTGNTEAFF
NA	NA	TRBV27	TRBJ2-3	TGTGCCAGCAGTTTAAATGGTAATGCAGATACGCAGTATTTT	CASSLNGNADTQYF
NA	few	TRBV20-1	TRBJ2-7	TGCAGTGCTAGAGATAGGGGGGAGGGCCCCTACGAGCAGTACTTC	CSARDRGEGPYEQYF
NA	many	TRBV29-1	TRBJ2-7	TGCAGCGTTGACCCAGGGACGTACGAGCAGTACTTC	CSVDPGTYEQYF
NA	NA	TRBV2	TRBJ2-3	TGTGCCAGCAGTGAAGTGCCAGGATGGGATACGCAGTATTTT	CASSEVPGWDTQYF
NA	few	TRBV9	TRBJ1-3	TGTGCCAGCAGCTTCGAAGGAGTCACCCATCGGAGCTCTGGAAACACCATATATTTT	CASSFEGVTHRSSGNTIYF
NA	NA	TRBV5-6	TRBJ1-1	TGTGCCAGCAGCTCGTTAGGCCCATTAGACACTGAAGCTTTCTTT	CASSSLGPLDTEAFF
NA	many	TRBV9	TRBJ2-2	TGTGCCAGCAGGCAGGGGACCGGGGAGCTGTTTTTT	CASRQGTGELFF
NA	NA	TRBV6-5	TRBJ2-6	TGTGCCAGCCAGCCCGCGGGGGGGGCCAACGTCCTGACTTTC	CASQPAGGANVLTF
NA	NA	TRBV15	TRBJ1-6	TGTGCCACCAGCAGGGGTACCTATAATTCACCCCTCCACTTT	CATSRGTYNSPLHF
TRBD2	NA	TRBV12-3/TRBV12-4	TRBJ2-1	TGTGCCAGCAGCCCCGTAGGTCTAGCGGGAGGGGATGAGCAGTTCTTC	CASSPVGLAGGDEQFF
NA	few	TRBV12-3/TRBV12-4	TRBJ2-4	TGTGCCAGCAGGGGGACTCTAGCCAAAAACATTCAGTACTTC	CASRGTLAKNIQYF
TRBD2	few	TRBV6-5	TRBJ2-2	TGTGCCAGCCGGGTCACCGAGCGGGGGACCGGGGAGCTGTTTTTT	CASRVTERGTGELFF
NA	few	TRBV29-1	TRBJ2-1	TGCAGCGTTGATTATACGGGAAGCGAGCAGTTCTTC	CSVDYTGSEQFF
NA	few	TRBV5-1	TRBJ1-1	TGCGCCAGCAGATCCGGGCCTCTCACAGCCACTGAAGCTTTCTTT	CASRSGPLTATEAFF
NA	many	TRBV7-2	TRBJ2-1	TGTGCCAGCAGCTTCGCTAGTTGGGCTACCGAGTTGGATGAGCAGTTCTTC	CASSFASWATELDEQFF
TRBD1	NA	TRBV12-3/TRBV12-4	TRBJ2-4	TGTGCCAGCAGTTACATACAGGGGGCCAAAAACATTCAGTACTTC	CASSYIQGAKNIQYF
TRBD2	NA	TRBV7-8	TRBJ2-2	TGTGCCAGCAGCCTCTCGACGGGAGGTAACACCGGGGAGCTGTTTTTT	CASSLSTGGNTGELFF
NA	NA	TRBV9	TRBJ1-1	TGTGCCAGCAGCGTAGATTCGGGGAACACTGAAGCTTTCTTT	CASSVDSGNTEAFF
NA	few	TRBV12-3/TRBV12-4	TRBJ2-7	TGTGCCAGCAGTTTAGTGCCGCAGGGCTACGAGCAGTACTTC	CASSLVPQGYEQYF
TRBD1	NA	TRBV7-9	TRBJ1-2	TGTGCCAGCACCCTCGGACAGGGTACCTATGGCTACACCTTC	CASTLGQGTYGYTF
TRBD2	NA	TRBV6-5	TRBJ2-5	TGTGCCAGCAAAGGCGGGAGGTCCCAGTACTTC	CASKGGRSQYF
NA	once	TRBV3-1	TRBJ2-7	TGTGCCAGCAGCATAGGACTTACCGCCACCTACGAGCAGTACTTC	CASSIGLTATYEQYF
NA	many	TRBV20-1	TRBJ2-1	TGCAGTGCCCCTGGGGGACTTGATGGCTCCTACAATGAGCAGTTCTTC	CSAPGGLDGSYNEQFF
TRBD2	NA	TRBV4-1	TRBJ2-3	TGCGCCAGCAGCCAACCCAGCGGGGGGCGACGGGATACGCAGTATTTT	CASSQPSGGRRDTQYF